This TCR beta chain emerged from a study of graft-versus-host responses after intestinal transplantation (dated by TCRdb to the early 2020s). About the study as a whole: The transplants that recipients got were multivisceral, liver-intestinal, or isolated intestinal. Every recipient was given anti-thymocyte globulin induction, then maintenance tacrolimus and steroids for 3 to 4 years. Bulk TCR-beta CDR3 sequencing was used to track graft-versus-host and host-versus-graft alloreactive T cell clones in the graft, circulation and bone marrow after intestinal transplantation. Alloreactive clones were identified by sequencing pre-transplant mixed lymphocyte reaction products and comparing these products with unstimulated pre-transplant donor and recipient T cells. Of the roughly 24 intestinal transplant recipients enrolled in the cohort, one of whom was a retransplant, 3 patients without pretransplant specimens were excluded. Donor T cell macrochimerism was defined as a peak of at least 4% donor T cells among recipient peripheral blood mononuclear cells. Samples from three later patients were sequenced in-house on an Illumina MiSeq with MiXCR processing rather than by the commercial service. Overall study results and their limits: In patients with donor T cell macrochimerism, the allografts had high GvH to HvG T cell clonal ratios. Peak levels of circulating GvH clones were associated with declines in HvG clones early after transplant. Conclusions were limited by the relatively low number and heterogeneity of intestinal transplant patients. GvH clones turned up in recipient bone marrow, with some appearing earlier in ileal mucosa or blood, a pattern consistent with an intestinal mucosal origin.

Turning to this clone: The target of this receptor is not known. It has no much larger one-base neighbor in the sample; base qualities were not kept.

Here V drops 4 bases and J drops 15 bases, and the junction holds 6 bases not matched to any gene. CDR1 and CDR2 are read off the germline V gene (reference sequence) as DFQATT and SNEGSKA. The CDR3 covers 11 residues, taking in both the cysteine and the phenylalanine. CDR3 DNA is the only sequence kept; it has 33 bases, read in frame from the first base. The time point tag for this specimen amounts to: cells obtained before transplantation from donor or recipient. CD3+CD4+ and CD3+CD8+ populations were FACS-sorted from unstimulated pre-transplant donor and recipient cells taken from spleen or lymph nodes. Library preparation was by the immunoSEQ multiplex PCR assay. For most patients, genomic DNA was isolated with the Qiagen DNeasy Blood and Tissue Kit and shipped frozen to Adaptive Biotechnologies for TCR sequencing. For most patients, high-throughput TCR-beta CDR3 sequencing of genomic DNA was performed by Adaptive Biotechnologies. Processing in the source paper ran as follows. TCR sequencing data for 18 patients were retrieved from Adaptive's ImmunoSEQ software; a few other patients were processed with MiXCR and VDJtools. To correct CD4 versus CD8 sorting errors, sequences present in both subsets at a frequency ratio below 5:1 were removed. CDR3 nucleotide sequences shared between donor and recipient were removed because their origin could not be assigned. To be classed as alloreactive, a clone needed at least 2-fold expansion over unstimulated cells and a minimum CFSE-low frequency of 0.002% (template counts) or 0.001% (read counts). Mappable clones were those detected in sequenced pre-transplant spleen, lymph node, or MLR CFSE-low populations of the donor or recipient. Cumulative frequency of alloreactive clones was calculated as a percentage of all sequences weighted by copy number. The table was pulled from immuneACCESS by TCRdb, which kept in-frame rearrangements only. Such tables lose some clones; where checked, under half of the loss comes from unresolved V genes, and the rest has no known cause. V and J calls and clone size are given by that table; D and trimming were obtained from the DNA. The sample contains approximately 54,000 clones, around 85% of them found a single time. The ten largest clones represent less than 0.5% of the sample.

This receptor was taken from a human donor who was the organ donor for an intestinal transplant. Rearrangement joined TRBV20-1 to TRBJ2-1; the junction holds 10 bases that match TRBD2. The source was unstimulated CD4+ T cells sorted from spleen or lymph node cells, collected before transplant. The CDR3 region has the sequence CSAKGTSVGFF. The base sequence is TGCAGTGCTAAAGGGACTAGCGTCGGGTTCTTC.